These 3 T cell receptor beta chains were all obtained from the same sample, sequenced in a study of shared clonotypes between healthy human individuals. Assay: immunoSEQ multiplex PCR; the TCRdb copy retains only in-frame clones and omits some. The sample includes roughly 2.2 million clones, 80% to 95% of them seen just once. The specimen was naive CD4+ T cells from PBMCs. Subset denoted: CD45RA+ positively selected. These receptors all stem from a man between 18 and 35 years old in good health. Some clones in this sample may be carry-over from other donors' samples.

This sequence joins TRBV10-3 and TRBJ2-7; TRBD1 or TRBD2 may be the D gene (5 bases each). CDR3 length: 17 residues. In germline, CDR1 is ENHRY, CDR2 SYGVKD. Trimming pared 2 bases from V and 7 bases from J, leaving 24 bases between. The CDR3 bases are TGTGCCATCAGTGAGCGGGATCCGGGACGGGGCCTTGGGGAGCAGTACTTC. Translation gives CAISERDPGRGLGEQYF.

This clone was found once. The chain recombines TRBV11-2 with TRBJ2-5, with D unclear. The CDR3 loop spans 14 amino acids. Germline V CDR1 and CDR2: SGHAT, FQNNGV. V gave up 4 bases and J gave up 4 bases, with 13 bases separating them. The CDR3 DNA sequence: TGTGCCAGCAGCTCCATAAAAGACCTAGAGACCCAGTACTTC. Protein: CASSSIKDLETQYF. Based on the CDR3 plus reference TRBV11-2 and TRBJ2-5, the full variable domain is EAGVAQSPRYKIIEKRQSVAFWCNPISGHATLYWYQQILGQGPKLLIQFQNNGVVDDSQLPKDRFSAERLKGVDSTLKIQPAKLEDSAVYLCASSSIKDLETQYFGPGTRLLVL.

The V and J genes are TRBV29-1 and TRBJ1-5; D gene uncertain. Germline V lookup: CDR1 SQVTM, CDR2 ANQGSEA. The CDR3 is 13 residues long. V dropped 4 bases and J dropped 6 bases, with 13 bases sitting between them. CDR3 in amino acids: CSVAERVGQPQHF. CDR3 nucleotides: TGCAGCGTTGCGGAGAGAGTAGGTCAGCCCCAGCATTTT. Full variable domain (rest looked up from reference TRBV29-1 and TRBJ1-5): SAVISQKPSRDICQRGTSLTIQCQVDSQVTMMFWYRQQPGQSLTLIATANQGSEATYESGFVIDKFPISRPNLTFSTLTVSNMSPEDSSIYLCSVAERVGQPQHFGDGTRLSIL.